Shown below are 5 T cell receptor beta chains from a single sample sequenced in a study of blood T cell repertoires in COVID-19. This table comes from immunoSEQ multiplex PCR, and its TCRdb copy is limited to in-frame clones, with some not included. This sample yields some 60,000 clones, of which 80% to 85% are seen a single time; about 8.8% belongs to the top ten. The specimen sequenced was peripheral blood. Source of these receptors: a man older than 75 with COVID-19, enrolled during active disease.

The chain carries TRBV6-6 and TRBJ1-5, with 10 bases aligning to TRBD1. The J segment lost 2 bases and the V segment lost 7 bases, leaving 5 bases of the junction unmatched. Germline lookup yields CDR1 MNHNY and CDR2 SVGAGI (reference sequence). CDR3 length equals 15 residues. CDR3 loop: CASIRDRGGNQPQHF. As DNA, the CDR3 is TGTGCCAGCATCAGGGACAGGGGAGGCAATCAGCCCCAGCATTTT.

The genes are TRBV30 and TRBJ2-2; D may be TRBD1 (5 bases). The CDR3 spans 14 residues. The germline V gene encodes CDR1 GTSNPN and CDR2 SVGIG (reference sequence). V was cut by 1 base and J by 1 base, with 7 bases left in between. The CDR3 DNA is TGTGCCTGGAGTGGCGGACAGAACACCGGGGAGCTGTTTTTT. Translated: CAWSGGQNTGELFF.

The chain's CDR3 is CASRGTSGRRFDETQYF. The CDR3 DNA follows: TGTGCCAGCAGGGGGACTAGCGGGAGGAGGTTTGACGAGACCCAGTACTTC. V is TRBV5-6 and J is TRBJ2-5; 15 bases line up with TRBD2. J lost 5 bases, V lost 5 bases, and 10 bases had no gene match. Per the germline V gene, CDR1 is SGHDT and CDR2 is YYEEEE. The CDR3 runs 17 residues.

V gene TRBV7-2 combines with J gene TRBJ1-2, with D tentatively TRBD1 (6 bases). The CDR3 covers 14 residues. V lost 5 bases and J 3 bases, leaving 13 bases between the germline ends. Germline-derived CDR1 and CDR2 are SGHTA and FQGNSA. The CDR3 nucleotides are TGTGCCAGCAGCGGCACCGACAGGTACTATGGCTACACCTTC. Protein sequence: CASSGTDRYYGYTF.

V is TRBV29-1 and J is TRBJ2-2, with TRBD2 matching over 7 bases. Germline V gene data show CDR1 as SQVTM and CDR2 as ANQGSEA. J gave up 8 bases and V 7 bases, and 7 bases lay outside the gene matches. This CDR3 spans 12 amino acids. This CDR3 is CSAVREDGELFF. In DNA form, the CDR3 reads TGCAGCGCAGTACGGGAGGATGGGGAGCTGTTTTTT.